One and the same sample provided the 13 T cell receptor beta chains below, sequenced in a study of blood T cell repertoires in COVID-19. The repertoire was sequenced with immunoSEQ multiplex PCR; TCRdb's copy has only in-frame clones and lacks some. The data contain under 250,000 clones, approximately 83% of them seen just once; the ten biggest clones take up approximately 4%. Specimen: peripheral blood. The receptors originated from a man aged 50 to 59 with active or convalescent COVID-19.

The CDR3 region is CASSEGQGVQPQHF. For the CDR3, the DNA is TGTGCCAGCAGTGAGGGACAAGGGGTACAGCCCCAGCATTTT. The gene calls are TRBV2 and TRBJ1-5; possibly TRBD1 for D (6 bases). Germline V CDR1 and CDR2: SNHLY, FYNNEI. Trimming took off 3 bases at V and 7 bases at J, with 13 bases between the two ends. The CDR3 has 14 residues.

To note about this clone: At the DNA level, this CDR3 is encoded by other sequences in the same sample as well. The rearrangement joins TRBV5-1 to TRBJ1-1, with 7 positions matching TRBD1. The V gene end was trimmed by 4 bases and the J gene end by 3 bases; junction bases not matched to a gene: 3. This CDR3 is built from 13 residues. The germline V gene encodes CDR1 SGHRS and CDR2 YFSETQ. CDR3 amino acids: CASSSRGDTEAFF. CDR3 sequence (DNA): TGCGCCAGCAGCAGCAGGGGGGACACTGAAGCTTTCTTT.

J is TRBJ2-1 and V is TRBV6-1; TRBD2 is a possible D gene (6 bases). Germline CDR1 MNHNS, CDR2 SASEGT. The length of the CDR3 is 15 residues. Trimming left V 0 bases short and J 8 bases short, with 14 bases between. The CDR3 nucleotides read TGTGCCAGCAGTGAAGCCGCCGGCGGGGTACATGAGCAGTTCTTC. Translation gives CASSEAAGGVHEQFF.

The chain links TRBV3-1 (or the pseudogene TRBV3-2) to TRBJ2-1; a weak D match, TRBD2 (7 bases). This CDR3 spans 12 amino acids. Germline-derived CDR1 and CDR2 are LGHDT and YNNKEL (reference sequence). Trimming removed 5 bases at V and 9 bases at J, with 11 bases between. The CDR3 sequence: CASSSRGAEQFF. The CDR3 nucleotides read TGTGCCAGCAGCTCTCGGGGGGCTGAGCAGTTCTTC.

The chain has TRBV4-1 and TRBJ1-1; no definite D call. CDR1 is MGHRA and CDR2 is YSYEKL in the germline V gene. V lost 4 bases and J lost 8, with 14 bases in between. This CDR3 region has 13 residues. CDR3 DNA sequence: TGCGCCAGCAGCCCCCGACACCTAAACGAAGCTTTCTTT. This sequence encodes CASSPRHLNEAFF.

The V gene is TRBV10-3, the J gene TRBJ1-5; 11 bases are shared with TRBD1. The CDR3 loop spans 17 amino acids. Losses at the gene ends were 0 bases for V and 4 bases for J; bases not matched to a gene: 5. Germline CDR1 is ENHRY and CDR2 is SYGVKD. The CDR3 DNA reads as TGTGCCATCAGTGAGTCAGGACAGGGGGCTTCAAATCAGCCCCAGCATTTT. Protein sequence: CAISESGQGASNQPQHF.

This clone was recorded a few times. The J gene is TRBJ2-3, the V gene TRBV5-6; 7 bases fit TRBD1. CDR1 is SGHDT and CDR2 is YYEEEE in the germline V gene. CDR3 length: 14 amino acids. V was clipped by 0 bases and J by 10 bases; unmatched bases: 8. In nucleotides, the CDR3 is TGTGCCAGCAGCTTGGGACAGGGAAGCGGTGCGCAGTATTTT. This encodes CASSLGQGSGAQYF.

CDR3 in DNA: TGTGCCAGTAGTATGAGGGCAGGGGGCCCTCAGCCCCAGCATTTT. Translation gives CASSMRAGGPQPQHF. This chain uses TRBV19 with TRBJ1-5; 8 nucleotides line up with TRBD1. Trimming took 3 bases from V and 6 from J; bases not matched to a gene: 7. CDR3 length equals 15 residues. Germline lookup yields CDR1 LNHDA and CDR2 SQIVND (reference sequence).

In this sample, this clone turned up once. This rearrangement joins TRBV5-4 to TRBJ1-2; 7 nucleotides line up with TRBD1. Per the germline V gene, CDR1 is SGHNT and CDR2 is YYREEE (reference sequence). The CDR3 spans 16 residues. V lost 5 bases, J lost 3 bases, and 13 bases stayed unmatched. As DNA, the CDR3 is TGTGCCAGCAGGGTAGGGGGACAGATGGGTCACTATGGCTACACCTTC. Protein product: CASRVGGQMGHYGYTF.

The CDR3 DNA sequence: TGTGCCTGTTCGGCCTCTAGCTATGGCTACACCTTC. This sequence encodes CACSASSYGYTF. This sequence joins TRBV10-3 and TRBJ1-2; D gene unclear. V was trimmed by 11 bases and J by 4 bases, leaving 14 bases between them. In germline, CDR1 is ENHRY, CDR2 SYGVKD. This CDR3 has 12 amino acids.

The rearrangement uses TRBV9 and TRBJ1-3; tentative D call: TRBD1 (6 bases). Germline CDR1 SGDLS, CDR2 YYNGEE. V gave up 0 bases and J gave up 0 bases, with 7 bases separating them. The CDR3 totals 15 residues. CDR3 sequence: CASSVVDSSGNTIYF. The CDR3 DNA reads as TGTGCCAGCAGCGTAGTGGACAGCTCTGGAAACACCATATATTTT.

The chain employs TRBV11-3 and TRBJ1-3, with D possibly matching TRBD1 (6 bases). The germline V and J ends were trimmed by 1 base and 3 bases, with 10 bases remaining between them. CDR1 SGHNT and CDR2 YENEEA come from the germline V gene. This CDR3 region has 15 residues. The CDR3 is CASSLGPDSGNTIYF. The CDR3 coding sequence is TGTGCCAGCAGCTTAGGCCCGGACAGTGGAAACACCATATATTTT.

This chain connects TRBV5-1 to TRBJ1-4; tentative D call: TRBD1 (5 bases). CDR1 and CDR2 (germline): SGHRS, YFSETQ. The CDR3 spans 15 residues. Trimming left V 4 bases short and J 8 bases short, with 18 bases between. CDR3 protein: CASSQGGGSEEKLFF. CDR3 nucleotides: TGCGCCAGCAGCCAGGGTGGAGGGTCAGAGGAAAAACTGTTTTTT. The whole variable domain, remainder taken from reference TRBV5-1 and TRBJ1-4, is KAGVTQTPRYLIKTRGQQVTLSCSPISGHRSVSWYQQTPGQGLQFLFEYFSETQRNKGNFPGRFSGRQFSNSRSEMNVSTLELGDSALYLCASSQGGGSEEKLFFGSGTQLSVL.